The 21 T cell receptor beta chains listed next were all sequenced from one sample in a study of regulatory T cells in long-lasting Graves disease. Time point denoted: newly diagnosed GD, antithyroid drugs for less than 3 months. After RNA was extracted from PBMCs, the TCR library was made from it. Libraries of TCR beta came from iRepertoire HTBI primers plus Arm-PCR of CDR3 regions. One entry per CDR3 protein results from TCRdb running MiXCR on the multiplex PCR reads. Of 560,000 or so distinct CDR3 sequences in the sample, roughly 16% were seen once. The same specimen was also included in a second study, on T cells in Graves' hyperthyroidism and ophthalmopathy.

The sequencing here drew on peripheral blood mononuclear cells (PBMCs), taken at new diagnosis, from a patient treated with antithyroid drugs. The receptors here all came from a man in his late teens or twenties with Graves disease.

This sequence joins TRBV30 and TRBJ2-1, with 8 bases matching TRBD2. Germline CDR1 is GTSNPN and CDR2 is SVGIG (reference sequence). CDR3 length: 15 residues. V dropped 2 bases and J dropped 10; count of bases not matched to a gene: 13. CDR3 sequence reads: CAWSRASGFGGEQFF. CDR3 nucleotides: TGTGCCTGGAGTAGGGCTAGCGGGTTTGGTGGAGAGCAGTTCTTC. The whole variable domain, filled in from reference TRBV30 and TRBJ2-1, reads SQTIHQWPATLVQPVGSPLSLECTVEGTSNPNLYWYRQAAGRGLQLLFYSVGIGQISSEVPQNLSASRPQDRQFILSSKKLLLSDSGFYLCAWSRASGFGGEQFFGPGTRLTVL.

About this clonotype itself: At one end the junction does not follow the germline gene, possibly because of a read error. The chain links TRBV9 to TRBJ1-5; D is unclear. The germline CDR1 and CDR2 sequences are SGDLS and YYNGEE. The CDR3 extends over 16 amino acids. CDR3 nucleotides: TGTGCCAGCGGCGTAGGGCCTGAATATAGCAATCAGCCCCAGCATTTT. The encoded protein is CASGVGPEYSNQPQHF.

About this clonotype itself: One end of the junction varies from germline; a read error may be responsible. The chain joins TRBV7-9 to TRBJ2-1; 10 positions match TRBD2. The CDR3 consists of 17 residues. Germline V lookup: CDR1 SEHNR, CDR2 FQNEAQ (reference sequence). CDR3 nucleotides: TGTGCCAGCAGCTTAGCGCAGCTAGCGGGAGTTGTCGATGAGCAGTCCTTC. This translates into CASSLAQLAGVVDEQSF.

The rearrangement uses TRBV10-2 and TRBJ1-5; D uncertain. V dropped 3 bases and J dropped 1 base, with 7 bases sitting between them. The CDR3 length is 14 residues. From germline, CDR1 is WSHSY and CDR2 SAAADI. Written as DNA, the CDR3 is TGCGCCAGCAGTGATCGGCCCAGCAATCAGCCCCAGCATTTT. Amino acids: CASSDRPSNQPQHF.

In this sample, this clonotype turned up many times. The rearrangement joins TRBV12-3 or TRBV12-4 to TRBJ2-1, with 7 bases identical to TRBD1. The CDR3 contains 14 residues. The V gene end was trimmed by 5 bases and the J gene end by 6 bases; junction bases not matched to a gene: 7. Here the CDR3 reads CASSLTGVANEQFF. DNA of the CDR3: TGTGCCAGCAGTCTCACAGGGGTTGCCAATGAGCAGTTCTTC.

The chain carries TRBV28 and TRBJ1-2, with TRBD1 matching over 7 bases. V trimming: 5 bases; J trimming: 0 bases; junction bases outside the gene matches: 9. Germline values: CDR1 MDHEN, CDR2 SYDVKM. The CDR3 runs to 16 residues. In DNA form, the CDR3 reads TGTGCCAGCAGTCAGGGGGTCAGATATACTAACTATGGCTACACCTTC. Protein sequence: CASSQGVRYTNYGYTF.

As for this clonotype: A much larger clone is a single base away; this may be a read error. The rearrangement joins TRBV2 to TRBJ1-5; D remains ambiguous. V lost 0 bases to trimming and J lost 4 bases, with 19 bases between them. The CDR3 is 18 residues long. CDR1 is SNHLY and CDR2 is FYNNEI in the germline V gene. CDR3 sequence: CASSEAGSQLLLNQPQHF. The CDR3 coding sequence is TGTGCCAGCAGTGAAGCCGGAAGTCAACTGCTACTGAATCAGCCCCAGCATTTT.

This clonotype was observed a handful of times. The chain links TRBV9 to TRBJ2-2; 9 positions match TRBD2. CDR3 length: 16 amino acids. With 6 bases clipped from V and 2 bases from J, the junction kept 8 bases outside the gene matches. The germline gives CDR1 SGDLS, CDR2 YYNGEE. The CDR3 bases are TGTGCCAGCAACCGGGGGCTAGCGGGAAACACCGGGGAGCTGTTTTTT. It is translated as CASNRGLAGNTGELFF.

J is TRBJ1-2 and V is TRBV7-2, with unresolved D. Germline CDR1 reads SGHTA; CDR2 reads FQGNSA. The CDR3 length is 14 residues. Trimming took 5 bases from V and 8 from J, leaving 18 bases between them. CDR3 in amino acids: CASSPTFQVPGYTF. The DNA for the CDR3 is TGTGCCAGCAGCCCTACCTTCCAAGTCCCCGGCTACACCTTC.

This clonotype was picked up many times. This rearrangement joins TRBV28 to TRBJ2-7; tentatively, D is TRBD2 (5 bases). CDR3 size: 15 residues. V lost 2 bases and J 0 bases, leaving 11 bases between the germline ends. From germline, CDR1 is MDHEN and CDR2 SYDVKM. CDR3: CASSLRGLSSYEQYF. The DNA of the CDR3 is TGTGCCAGCAGTTTACGAGGACTCAGCTCCTACGAGCAGTACTTC.

This clonotype has just a few counts. The chain couples TRBV5-5 to TRBJ1-4, with D unresolved. V was pared by 6 bases and J by 5 bases, with 14 bases between. The CDR3 consists of 14 residues. Per germline, CDR1 SGHKS and CDR2 YYEKEE (reference sequence). The CDR3 bases are TGTGCCAGCAACCTCAGGCGGGGAAATGAAAAACTGTTTTTT. This codes for CASNLRRGNEKLFF.

This sequence joins TRBV7-9 and TRBJ1-1; D possibly corresponds to TRBD1 (5 bases). Germline CDR1 SEHNR, CDR2 FQNEAQ (reference sequence). Deletions cut 1 base from V and 6 bases from J, with 12 bases between. The CDR3 length is 14 residues. The DNA of the CDR3 is TGTGCCAGCAGCTTAGTGGGGACCGAGGCTGAAGCTTTCTTT. It yields the protein CASSLVGTEAEAFF.

This rearrangement joins TRBV20-1 to TRBJ2-2; no definite D call. The CDR3 extends over 15 amino acids. Trimming left V 2 bases short and J 0 bases short, with 10 bases between. Germline-derived CDR1 and CDR2 are DFQATT and SNEGSKA (reference sequence). This CDR3 reads CSARPDPANTGELFF. DNA for the CDR3: TGCAGTGCTAGACCGGACCCCGCGAACACCGGGGAGCTGTTTTTT.

CDR3: CATSDYPGQGEETQYF. As DNA, the CDR3 is TGTGCCACCAGTGATTACCCGGGACAGGGAGAGGAGACCCAGTACTTC. J is TRBJ2-3 and V is TRBV24-1, with 9 bases lining up with TRBD1. The J call is doubtful: the DNA matches TRBJ2-5 better. CDR3 length equals 16 residues. The V gene's germline CDR1 is KGHDR and CDR2 SFDVKD.

The genes are TRBV20-1 and TRBJ2-7, with D possibly TRBD2 on 5 matching bases. The germline gives CDR1 DFQATT, CDR2 SNEGSKA (reference sequence). This CDR3 spans 12 amino acids. With 4 bases removed from V and 7 bases from J, the gap between germline ends came to 14 bases. CDR3 protein: CSAKRPAREQYF. In nucleotides, the CDR3 is TGCAGTGCTAAGCGGCCCGCGCGGGAGCAGTACTTC.

Ten or more counts support this clonotype. The chain has TRBV12-3 or TRBV12-4 and TRBJ1-2, with a possible D match to TRBD1 (5 bases). CDR3 length: 15 residues. With 6 bases removed from V and 0 bases from J, the gap between germline ends came to 14 bases. The CDR3 DNA is TGTGCCAGCAGCCTCAGACAGCTCACTAACTATGGCTACACCTTC. Translating gives CASSLRQLTNYGYTF.

As regards this clonotype: Without the conserved terminal phenylalanine or tryptophan, this CDR3 likely stems from a read error. The gene calls are TRBV2 and TRBJ2-5, with TRBD2 matching 9 bases. Germline V CDR1 and CDR2: SNHLY, FYNNEI. Trimming took 3 bases from V and 2 from J; bases not matched to a gene: 10. This CDR3 region has 17 residues. CDR3 region: CASSERRVAGAQETQYL. Here the CDR3 DNA reads TGTGCCAGCAGTGAGCGTCGGGTAGCGGGGGCTCAAGAGACCCAGTACCTC.

Regarding this clonotype: Germline and junction disagree at one end, which may indicate a read error. The V call is TRBV30, the J call TRBJ1-2; 9 nucleotides align to TRBD1. From germline, CDR1 is GTSNPN and CDR2 SVGIG (reference sequence). CDR3 length: 14 residues. CDR3 amino acids: CAWNTGGAFYGYAF. The CDR3 DNA is TGTGCCTGGAACACAGGGGGCGCTTTCTATGGCTACGCCTTC.

The chain carries TRBV19 and TRBJ2-1, with D possibly TRBD2 on 5 matching bases. V was trimmed by 1 base and J by 2 bases, leaving 9 bases between them. Germline V gene data show CDR1 as LNHDA and CDR2 as SQIVND (reference sequence). This CDR3 is 15 amino acids long. As DNA, the CDR3 is TGTGCCAGTAGTATAGGCGGGTACGCCTACAATGAGCAGTTCTTC. Amino acids: CASSIGGYAYNEQFF.

The sample holds many counts of this clonotype. V and J are TRBV2 and TRBJ2-3; TRBD2 matches at 10 bases. This CDR3 is built from 14 residues. Germline-derived CDR1 and CDR2 are SNHLY and FYNNEI. Trimming took 7 bases from V and 7 from J; bases not matched to a gene: 8. The CDR3 region is CASMGLAGDNTQYF. The CDR3, as DNA: TGTGCCAGCATGGGGCTAGCGGGAGATAATACGCAGTATTTT.

The chain has TRBV6-2 or TRBV6-3 and TRBJ2-1, with TRBD2 as a possible D gene (6 bases). With 0 bases removed from V and 3 bases from J, the gap between germline ends came to 12 bases. The V gene's germline CDR1 is MNHEY and CDR2 SVGEGT. The CDR3 contains 16 residues. CDR3 bases: TGTGCCAGCAGTTACTCGCCTAGCGCGAGCTACAATGAGCAGTTCTTC. It yields the protein CASSYSPSASYNEQFF.